Below are 20 T cell receptor beta chains sequenced from a single sample in a study of blood T cell repertoires in COVID-19. TCRdb's table, derived via immunoSEQ multiplex PCR, lists solely in-frame clones and lacks some. This table has around 200,000 clones, more than 85% appearing once. Sequenced input: peripheral blood. Receptors were obtained from a man in his forties with acute or convalescent COVID-19.

This clone was seen a single time. The V gene is TRBV4-2, the J gene TRBJ1-1, with D possibly TRBD1 on 6 matching bases. Germline V gene sequence: CDR1 LGHNA, CDR2 YNFKEQ. Trimming stripped 1 base from V and 4 bases from J, with 16 bases between. The CDR3 covers 16 residues. CDR3 sequence reads: CASSQGLRQVFTEAFF. The CDR3 nucleotides read TGTGCCAGCAGCCAAGGCTTACGACAGGTTTTCACTGAAGCTTTCTTT.

This clone was detected a few times. The rearrangement joins TRBV28 to TRBJ2-3; the D is unclear. Germline V CDR1 and CDR2: MDHEN, SYDVKM. V was clipped by 4 bases and J by 1 base, with 9 bases between them. CDR3 length: 14 residues. The DNA of the CDR3 is TGTGCCAGCAGTTCCCCCCGGGGCACAGATACGCAGTATTTT. Translated: CASSSPRGTDTQYF.

The CDR3 DNA reads TGTGCCAGCATCAGGGCGCCCGGCATGAACACTGAAGCTTTCTTT. Translating it yields CASIRAPGMNTEAFF. The rearrangement joins TRBV6-5 to TRBJ1-1; maybe TRBD1 (5 bases). Deletions cut 7 bases from V and 0 bases from J, with 15 bases between. Germline V gives CDR1 MNHEY, CDR2 SVGAGI. This CDR3 is built from 15 residues.

V gene TRBV28 combines with J gene TRBJ2-7, with D perhaps TRBD1 (6 bases). CDR1 MDHEN and CDR2 SYDVKM come from the germline V gene. With 8 bases removed from V and 3 bases from J, the gap between germline ends came to 23 bases. The CDR3 is 16 residues long. CDR3 sequence (DNA): TGTGCCAGCGGACCGAGGAGCCCAGGGGAGTTCTACGAGCAGTACTTC. Translation gives CASGPRSPGEFYEQYF.

V and J are TRBV3-1 (or the pseudogene TRBV3-2) and TRBJ2-5; D is unresolved. V was pared by 3 bases and J by 2 bases, with 4 bases between. This CDR3 has 12 residues. Germline V gene data show CDR1 as LGHDT and CDR2 as YNNKEL (reference sequence). The CDR3 bases are TGTGCCAGCAGCCATAGTCAAGAGACCCAGTACTTC. This translates into CASSHSQETQYF.

The V gene is TRBV7-9, the J gene TRBJ1-1; D ambiguous. The germline gives CDR1 SEHNR, CDR2 FQNEAQ (reference sequence). Trimming cost V 2 bases and J 6 bases, with 10 bases left between them. The length of the CDR3 is 13 residues. The CDR3, as DNA: TGTGCCAGCAGCTTACTTGTGGGAGCTGAAGCTTTCTTT. Translating gives CASSLLVGAEAFF.

This chain uses TRBV5-1 with TRBJ2-7; 9 nucleotides match TRBD1. After removal of 4 bases from V and 3 bases from J, the junction contained 2 bases not matched to a gene. This CDR3 is built from 13 residues. Germline-derived CDR1 and CDR2 are SGHRS and YFSETQ. The CDR3 reads CASSRTGDYEQYF. DNA for the CDR3: TGCGCCAGCAGCCGGACAGGGGACTACGAGCAGTACTTC.

This sequence joins TRBV18 and TRBJ2-6; D is possibly TRBD1 (6 bases). Per the germline V gene, CDR1 is KGHSH and CDR2 is LQKENI. V dropped 5 bases and J dropped 0 bases, with 20 bases sitting between them. CDR3 size: 19 residues. The CDR3 here is CASSILLTGSPSGANVLTF. CDR3 nucleotides: TGTGCCAGCTCAATCCTATTGACAGGCTCCCCCTCTGGGGCCAACGTCCTGACTTTC.

The rearrangement joins TRBV7-2 to TRBJ2-7; the match to TRBD2 covers 13 bases. The CDR3 has 16 residues. Per germline, CDR1 SGHTA and CDR2 FQGNSA. V lost 4 bases to trimming and J lost 5 bases; unmatched junction nucleotides: 8. In DNA form, the CDR3 reads TGTGCCAGCAGCTCCGGACTAGCGGGAGTTGTGGACGAGCAGTACTTC. As protein: CASSSGLAGVVDEQYF.

Turning to this clone: In the same sample, other DNA sequences code for this CDR3. The rearrangement uses TRBV18 and TRBJ1-5; weak D call: TRBD1 (6 bases). Trimming cost V 3 bases and J 5 bases, with 8 bases left between them. This CDR3 has 13 amino acids. The germline CDR1 and CDR2 sequences are KGHSH and LQKENI. In DNA, the CDR3 is TGTGCCAGCTCACCGGGACAAGATCAGCCCCAGCATTTT. Amino acids: CASSPGQDQPQHF.

The chain carries TRBV3-1 (or the pseudogene TRBV3-2) and TRBJ1-5, with D possibly matching TRBD1 (6 bases). Per the germline V gene, CDR1 is LGHDT and CDR2 is YNNKEL (reference sequence). CDR3 length: 18 residues. V lost 0 bases to trimming and J lost 5 bases, with 20 bases between them. Here the CDR3 reads CASSQDSLTGIGDQPQHF. The CDR3 coding sequence is TGTGCCAGCAGCCAAGATTCCCTAACAGGGATAGGAGATCAGCCCCAGCATTTT.

The genes are TRBV4-1 and TRBJ2-7; perhaps TRBD2 as D (5 bases). This CDR3 region has 15 residues. Trimming took off 0 bases at V and 2 bases at J, with 11 bases between the two ends. The germline V gene has CDR1 MGHRA and CDR2 YSYEKL. This chain's CDR3 is CASSQDIRGTYEQYF. As DNA, the CDR3 is TGCGCCAGCAGCCAAGATATCCGGGGAACCTACGAGCAGTACTTC.

This rearrangement joins TRBV7-9 to TRBJ1-4, with D possibly being TRBD1 (5 bases). There are 15 residues in the CDR3. Trimming cost V 1 base and J 7 bases, with 13 bases left between them. Germline assignment: CDR1 SEHNR and CDR2 FQNEAQ (reference sequence). The CDR3 nucleotides read TGTGCCAGCAGCTTAGAGGCAGGGTATGGTGAAAAACTGTTTTTT. Amino acid sequence: CASSLEAGYGEKLFF.

This chain connects TRBV5-1 to TRBJ2-5; D gene ambiguous. The V and J ends lost 0 bases and 6 bases respectively, with 12 bases between them. In germline, CDR1 is SGHRS, CDR2 YFSETQ. This CDR3 is 14 amino acids long. In DNA, the CDR3 is TGCGCCAGCAGCTTGGCCCTCCCAGTCCAGACCCAGTACTTC. It is translated as CASSLALPVQTQYF.

Only a few counts were recorded for this clone. The chain joins TRBV6-2 or TRBV6-3 to TRBJ2-7, with 8 bases lining up with TRBD2. Germline CDR1 is MNHEY and CDR2 is SVGEGT. The V gene end was trimmed by 3 bases and the J gene end by 2 bases; junction bases not matched to a gene: 9. CDR3 length: 16 amino acids. The CDR3 sequence: CASSYSASGQTYEQYF. In DNA, the CDR3 is TGTGCCAGCAGTTATAGTGCTAGCGGGCAGACCTACGAGCAGTACTTC.

The chain joins TRBV27 to TRBJ2-3; 7 bases line up with TRBD2. With V trimmed by 6 bases and J by 6 bases, 18 bases remained unmatched. The CDR3 loop spans 17 amino acids. The germline V gene has CDR1 MNHEY and CDR2 SMNVEV (reference sequence). As DNA, the CDR3 is TGTGCCAGCAGGATTCTAGCGGATCTTCAAGGGGAGGATACGCAGTATTTT. Translating gives CASRILADLQGEDTQYF.

This clone was recorded a few times. In DNA, the CDR3 is TGTGCCAGCAGTTTAAGGGGTACCTGGAATCTACTTCTAGGTAAAGAAGAGCAGTACTTC. Translation gives CASSLRGTWNLLLGKEEQYF. This chain connects TRBV27 to TRBJ2-7; D possibly corresponds to TRBD1 (5 bases). The CDR3 is made up of 20 amino acids. Looked up from germline, CDR1 is MNHEY and CDR2 is SMNVEV (reference sequence). Between the trimmed V and J ends, which lost 2 bases and 7 bases, there was a span of 33 bases.

The rearrangement joins TRBV6-6 to TRBJ2-3; 8 bases map to TRBD1. CDR1 MNHNY and CDR2 SVGAGI come from the germline V gene (reference sequence). V lost 5 bases and J lost 4; bases outside the gene matches: 5. The CDR3 is 14 residues long. CDR3 coding DNA: TGTGCCAGCAGTCTTGGACAGGGACCAGATACGCAGTATTTT. Its protein is CASSLGQGPDTQYF.

This sequence joins TRBV19 and TRBJ2-7; weak D call: TRBD2 (6 bases). The CDR3 consists of 15 residues. Germline V gene sequence: CDR1 LNHDA, CDR2 SQIVND (reference sequence). V lost 1 base to trimming and J lost 4 bases, with 14 bases between them. CDR3 DNA: TGTGCCAGTAGTATAGCGGAGGGGAAGGGTTACGAGCAGTACTTC. As protein: CASSIAEGKGYEQYF. The full variable domain, completed using reference TRBV19 and TRBJ2-7, is DGGITQSPKYLFRKEGQNVTLSCEQNLNHDAMYWYRQDPGQGLRLIYYSQIVNDFQKGDIAEGYSVSREKKESFPLTVTSAQKNPTAFYLCASSIAEGKGYEQYFGPGTRLTVT.

The chain couples TRBV5-1 to TRBJ2-5, with 7 bases aligning to TRBD2. The CDR3 runs to 14 residues. The J segment lost 3 bases and the V segment lost 5 bases, leaving 7 bases of the junction unmatched. Germline assignment: CDR1 SGHRS and CDR2 YFSETQ. CDR3 sequence reads: CASRKRGLKETQYF. CDR3 sequence (DNA): TGCGCCAGCAGGAAGCGGGGTCTGAAAGAGACCCAGTACTTC.